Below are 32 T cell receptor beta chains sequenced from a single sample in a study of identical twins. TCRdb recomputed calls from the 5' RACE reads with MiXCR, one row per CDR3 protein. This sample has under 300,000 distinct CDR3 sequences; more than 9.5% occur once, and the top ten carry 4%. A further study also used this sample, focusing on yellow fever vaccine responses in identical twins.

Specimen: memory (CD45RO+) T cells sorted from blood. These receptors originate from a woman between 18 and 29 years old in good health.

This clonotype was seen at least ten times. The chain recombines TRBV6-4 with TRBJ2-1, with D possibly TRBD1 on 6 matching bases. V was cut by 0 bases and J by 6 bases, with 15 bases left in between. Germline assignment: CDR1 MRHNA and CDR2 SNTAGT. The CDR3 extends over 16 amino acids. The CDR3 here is CASSDSARGSINEQFF. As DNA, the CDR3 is TGTGCCAGCAGTGACTCGGCCAGGGGTTCGATCAATGAGCAGTTCTTC.

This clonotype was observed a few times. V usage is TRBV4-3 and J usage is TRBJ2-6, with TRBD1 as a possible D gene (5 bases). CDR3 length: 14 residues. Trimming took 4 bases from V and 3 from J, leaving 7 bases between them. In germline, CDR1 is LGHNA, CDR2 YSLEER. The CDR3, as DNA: TGCGCCAGCAGCCTAGGGGATGGGGCCAACGTCCTGACTTTC. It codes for CASSLGDGANVLTF.

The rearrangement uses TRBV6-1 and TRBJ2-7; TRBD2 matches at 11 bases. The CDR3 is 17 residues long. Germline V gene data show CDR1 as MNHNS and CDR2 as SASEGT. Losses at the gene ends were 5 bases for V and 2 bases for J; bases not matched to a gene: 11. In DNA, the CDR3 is TGTGCCAGCAGTCGCTTACAGACTAGCGGGGTTCCCTACGAGCAGTACTTC. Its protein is CASSRLQTSGVPYEQYF.

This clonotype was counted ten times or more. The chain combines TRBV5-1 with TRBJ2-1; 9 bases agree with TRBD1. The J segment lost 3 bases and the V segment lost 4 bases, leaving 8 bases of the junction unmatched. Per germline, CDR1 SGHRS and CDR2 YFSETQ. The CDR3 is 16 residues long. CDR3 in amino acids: CASSIKPGQGYNEQFF. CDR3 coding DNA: TGCGCCAGCAGCATAAAGCCGGGACAGGGCTACAATGAGCAGTTCTTC.

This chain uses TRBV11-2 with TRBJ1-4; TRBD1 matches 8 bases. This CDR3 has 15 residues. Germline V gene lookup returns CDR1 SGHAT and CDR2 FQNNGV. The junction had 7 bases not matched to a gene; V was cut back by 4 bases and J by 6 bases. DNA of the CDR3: TGTGCCAGCAGCTCCGGACAGGGATATTATGAAAAACTGTTTTTT. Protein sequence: CASSSGQGYYEKLFF.

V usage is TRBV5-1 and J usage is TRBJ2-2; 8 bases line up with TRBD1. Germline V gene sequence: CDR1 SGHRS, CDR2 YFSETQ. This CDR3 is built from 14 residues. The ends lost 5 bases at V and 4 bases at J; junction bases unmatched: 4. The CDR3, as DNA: TGCGCCAGCAGAGTACAGGGGGGCACCGGGGAGCTGTTTTTT. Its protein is CASRVQGGTGELFF.

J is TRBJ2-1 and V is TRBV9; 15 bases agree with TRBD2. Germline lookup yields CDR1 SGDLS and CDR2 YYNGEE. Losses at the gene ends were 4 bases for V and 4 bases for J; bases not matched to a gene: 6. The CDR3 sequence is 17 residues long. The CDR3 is CASSTWTSGRDYNEQFF. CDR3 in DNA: TGTGCCAGCAGCACCTGGACTAGCGGGAGGGATTACAATGAGCAGTTCTTC. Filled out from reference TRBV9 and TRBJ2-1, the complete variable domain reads DSGVTQTPKHLITATGQRVTLRCSPRSGDLSVYWYQQSLDQGLQFLIQYYNGEERAKGNILERFSAQQFPDLHSELNLSSLELGDSALYFCASSTWTSGRDYNEQFFGPGTRLTVL.

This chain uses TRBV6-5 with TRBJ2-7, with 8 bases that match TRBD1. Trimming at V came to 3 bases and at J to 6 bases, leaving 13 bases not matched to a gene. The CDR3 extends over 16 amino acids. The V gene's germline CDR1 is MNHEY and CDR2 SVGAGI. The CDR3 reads CASSYSRGRRLVEQYF. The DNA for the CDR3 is TGTGCCAGCAGTTATTCCAGGGGGCGCCGCTTGGTCGAGCAGTACTTC.

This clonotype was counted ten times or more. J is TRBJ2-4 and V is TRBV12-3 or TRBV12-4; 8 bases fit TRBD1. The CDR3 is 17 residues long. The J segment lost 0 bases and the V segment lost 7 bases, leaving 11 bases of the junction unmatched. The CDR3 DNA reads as TGTGCCAGCACCACTCGGACAGGGCCCACAGCCAAAAACATTCAGTACTTC. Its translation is CASTTRTGPTAKNIQYF.

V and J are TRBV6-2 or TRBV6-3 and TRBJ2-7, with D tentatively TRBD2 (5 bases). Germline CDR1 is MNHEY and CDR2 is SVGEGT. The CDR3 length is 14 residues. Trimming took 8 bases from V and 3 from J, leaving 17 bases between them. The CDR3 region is CASAEAGPLYEQYF. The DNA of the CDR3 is TGTGCCAGCGCGGAGGCGGGCCCACTCTACGAGCAGTACTTC.

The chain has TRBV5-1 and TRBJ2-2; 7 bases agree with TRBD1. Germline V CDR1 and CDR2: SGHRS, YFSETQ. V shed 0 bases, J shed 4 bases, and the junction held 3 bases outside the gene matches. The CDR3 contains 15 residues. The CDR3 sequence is CASSLEGAFTGELFF. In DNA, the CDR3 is TGCGCCAGCAGCTTGGAGGGGGCATTCACCGGGGAGCTGTTTTTT.

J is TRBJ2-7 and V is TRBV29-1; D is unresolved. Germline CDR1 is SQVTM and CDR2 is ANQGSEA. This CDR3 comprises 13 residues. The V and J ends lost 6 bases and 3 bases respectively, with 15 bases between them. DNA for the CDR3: TGCAGCGTGGTGGTGGGGAACGTCTACGAGCAGTACTTC. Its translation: CSVVVGNVYEQYF.

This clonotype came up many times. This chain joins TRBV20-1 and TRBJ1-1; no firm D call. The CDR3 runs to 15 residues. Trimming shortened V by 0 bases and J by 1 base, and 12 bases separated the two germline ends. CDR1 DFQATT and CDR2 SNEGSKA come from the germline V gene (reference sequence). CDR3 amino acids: CSARDPRQTNTEAFF. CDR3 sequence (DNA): TGCAGTGCTAGAGATCCGCGTCAGACGAACACTGAAGCTTTCTTT.

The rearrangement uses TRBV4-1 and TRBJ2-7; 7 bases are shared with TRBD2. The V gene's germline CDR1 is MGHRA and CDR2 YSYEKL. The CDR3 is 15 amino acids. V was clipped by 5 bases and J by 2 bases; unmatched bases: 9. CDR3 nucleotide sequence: TGCGCCAGCAGCTGGAAGGCGGGAGAGACCTACGAGCAGTACTTC. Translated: CASSWKAGETYEQYF.

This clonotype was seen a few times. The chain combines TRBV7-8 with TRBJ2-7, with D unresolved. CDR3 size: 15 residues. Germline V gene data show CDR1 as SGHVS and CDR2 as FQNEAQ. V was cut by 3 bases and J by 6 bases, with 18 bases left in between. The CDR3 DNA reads TGTGCCAGCAGCTTGGGCACCTCCCGGGTGGGCGAGCAGTACTTC. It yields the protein CASSLGTSRVGEQYF.

The CDR3 sequence is CASSTTGGATGELFF. CDR3 coding DNA: TGTGCCAGCAGCACCACAGGGGGCGCGACCGGGGAGCTGTTTTTT. The chain uses TRBV7-3 and TRBJ2-2, with TRBD1 matching over 9 bases. With V trimmed by 5 bases and J by 5 bases, 6 bases remained unmatched. This CDR3 comprises 15 residues. CDR1 is SGHTA, CDR2 FQGTGA, per germline.

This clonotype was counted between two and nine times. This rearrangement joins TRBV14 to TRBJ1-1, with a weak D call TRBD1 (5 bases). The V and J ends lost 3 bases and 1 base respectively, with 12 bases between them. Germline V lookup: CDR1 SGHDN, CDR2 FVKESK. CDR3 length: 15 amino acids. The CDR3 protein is CASSQGPNRNTEAFF. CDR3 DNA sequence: TGTGCCAGCAGCCAGGGGCCGAACAGGAACACTGAAGCTTTCTTT.

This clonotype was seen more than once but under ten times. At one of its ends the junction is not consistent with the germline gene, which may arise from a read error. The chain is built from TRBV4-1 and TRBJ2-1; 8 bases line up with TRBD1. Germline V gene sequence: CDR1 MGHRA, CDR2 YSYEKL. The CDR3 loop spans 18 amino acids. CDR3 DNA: TGCGTCAGCAGCCACGGACAGGGAGTACGAAAGGCGTACAATGAGCAGTTCTTC. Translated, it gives CVSSHGQGVRKAYNEQFF.

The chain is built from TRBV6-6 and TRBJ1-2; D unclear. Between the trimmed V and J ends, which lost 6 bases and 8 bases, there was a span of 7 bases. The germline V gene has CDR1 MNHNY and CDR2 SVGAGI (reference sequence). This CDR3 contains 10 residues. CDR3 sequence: CASSPGGYTF. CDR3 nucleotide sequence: TGTGCCAGCAGCCCCGGGGGCTACACCTTC.

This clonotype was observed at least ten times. The CDR3 nucleotides are TGTGCCAGCAGCTTAGGCCAGACCAAAAACATTCAGTACTTC. Residues: CASSLGQTKNIQYF. This chain connects TRBV7-8 to TRBJ2-4; D ambiguous. The germline CDR1 and CDR2 sequences are SGHVS and FQNEAQ. The CDR3 has 14 amino acids. V was clipped by 1 base and J by 2 bases, with 6 bases between them.

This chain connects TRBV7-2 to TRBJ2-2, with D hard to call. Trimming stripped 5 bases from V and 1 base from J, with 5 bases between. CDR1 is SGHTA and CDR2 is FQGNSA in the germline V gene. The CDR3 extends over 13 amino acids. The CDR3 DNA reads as TGTGCCAGCAGCCGGAGGAACACCGGGGAGCTGTTTTTT. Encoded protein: CASSRRNTGELFF.

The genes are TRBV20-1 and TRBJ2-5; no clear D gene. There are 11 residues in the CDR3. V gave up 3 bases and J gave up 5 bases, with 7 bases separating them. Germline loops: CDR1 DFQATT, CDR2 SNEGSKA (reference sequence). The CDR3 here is CSARPGETQYF. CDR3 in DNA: TGCAGTGCTAGGCCCGGGGAGACCCAGTACTTC.

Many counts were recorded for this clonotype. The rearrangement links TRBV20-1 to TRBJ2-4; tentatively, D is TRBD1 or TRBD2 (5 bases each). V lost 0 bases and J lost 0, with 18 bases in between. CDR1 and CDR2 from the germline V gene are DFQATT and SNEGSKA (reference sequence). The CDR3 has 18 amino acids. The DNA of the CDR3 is TGCAGTGCTAGAGATAGTCCCGCGTTTGGGGGAGCCAAAAACATTCAGTACTTC. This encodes CSARDSPAFGGAKNIQYF.

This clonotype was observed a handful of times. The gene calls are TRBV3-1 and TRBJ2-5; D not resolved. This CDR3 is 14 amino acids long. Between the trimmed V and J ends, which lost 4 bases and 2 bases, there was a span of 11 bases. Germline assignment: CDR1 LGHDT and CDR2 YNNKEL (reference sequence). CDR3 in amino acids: CASSPDGRQETQYF. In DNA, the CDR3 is TGTGCCAGCAGCCCCGACGGCAGGCAAGAGACCCAGTACTTC.

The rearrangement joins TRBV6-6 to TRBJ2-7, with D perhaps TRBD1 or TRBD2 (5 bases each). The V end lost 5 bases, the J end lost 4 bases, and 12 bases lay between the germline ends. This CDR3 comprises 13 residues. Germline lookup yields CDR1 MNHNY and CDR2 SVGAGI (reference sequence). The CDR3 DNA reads TGTGCCAGCAGTCGGGACCAAGATTACGAGCAGTACTTC. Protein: CASSRDQDYEQYF.

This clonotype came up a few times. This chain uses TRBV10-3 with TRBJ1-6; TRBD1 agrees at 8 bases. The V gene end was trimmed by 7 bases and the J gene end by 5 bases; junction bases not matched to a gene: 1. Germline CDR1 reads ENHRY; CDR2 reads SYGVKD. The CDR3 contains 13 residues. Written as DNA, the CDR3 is TGTGCCATCATGGACAGGGATAATTCACCCCTCCACTTT. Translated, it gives CAIMDRDNSPLHF.

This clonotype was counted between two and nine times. The CDR3 DNA sequence: TGTGCCAGCAGGGGTGGGGGAAAAGGCGACAATGAGCAGTTCTTC. Translation gives CASRGGGKGDNEQFF. The chain employs TRBV27 and TRBJ2-1; D could derive from TRBD1 or TRBD2 (5 bases each). The germline CDR1 and CDR2 sequences are MNHEY and SMNVEV (reference sequence). The CDR3 spans 15 residues. V lost 6 bases, J lost 5 bases, and 17 bases lay in between.

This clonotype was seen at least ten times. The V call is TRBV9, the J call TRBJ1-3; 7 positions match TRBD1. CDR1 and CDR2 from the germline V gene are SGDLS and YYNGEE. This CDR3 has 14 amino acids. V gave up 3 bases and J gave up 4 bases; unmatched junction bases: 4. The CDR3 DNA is TGTGCCAGCAGCGCCGACAGGGCCGGAAACACCATATATTTT. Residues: CASSADRAGNTIYF. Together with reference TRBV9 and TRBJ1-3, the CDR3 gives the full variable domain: DSGVTQTPKHLITATGQRVTLRCSPRSGDLSVYWYQQSLDQGLQFLIQYYNGEERAKGNILERFSAQQFPDLHSELNLSSLELGDSALYFCASSADRAGNTIYFGEGSWLTVV.

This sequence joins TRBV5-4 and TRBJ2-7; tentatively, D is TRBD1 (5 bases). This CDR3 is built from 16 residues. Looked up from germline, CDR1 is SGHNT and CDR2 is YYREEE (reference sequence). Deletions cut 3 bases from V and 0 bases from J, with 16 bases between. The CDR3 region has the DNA TGTGCCAGCAGCTCCAAACTCGGACAAGGCTCCTACGAGCAGTACTTC. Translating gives CASSSKLGQGSYEQYF.

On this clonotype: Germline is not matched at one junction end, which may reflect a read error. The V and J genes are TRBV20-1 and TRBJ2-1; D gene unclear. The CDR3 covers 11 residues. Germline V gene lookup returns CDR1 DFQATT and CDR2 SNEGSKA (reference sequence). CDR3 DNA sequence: TGCAGTGCTAGTCTGGGAAGTCAAAGGATCTTC. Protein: CSASLGSQRIF.

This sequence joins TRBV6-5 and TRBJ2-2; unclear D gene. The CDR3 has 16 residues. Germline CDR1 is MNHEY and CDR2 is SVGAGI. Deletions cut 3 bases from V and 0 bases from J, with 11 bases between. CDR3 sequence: CASSYLSLANTGELFF. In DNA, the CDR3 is TGTGCCAGCAGTTATTTGAGTCTCGCGAACACCGGGGAGCTGTTTTTT.

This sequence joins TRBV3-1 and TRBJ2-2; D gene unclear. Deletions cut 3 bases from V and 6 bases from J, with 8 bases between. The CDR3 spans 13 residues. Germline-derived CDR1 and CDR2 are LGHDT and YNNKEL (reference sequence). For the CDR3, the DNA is TGTGCCAGCAGCCAGCAGTACGCCGGGGAGCTGTTTTTT. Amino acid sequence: CASSQQYAGELFF.